These 18 T cell receptor beta chains originate from one sample sequenced in a study of graft-versus-host responses after intestinal transplantation. Their antigen targets remain unknown. The assay was immunoSEQ multiplex PCR, and TCRdb's table has in-frame clones only and misses some. Among more than 65,000 clones listed, around 96% were seen once. Material: unstimulated CD8+ T cells sorted from spleen or lymph node cells, obtained before intestinal transplant. Receptor source: a human donor who received an intestinal transplant.

The CDR3 here is CASSPGTSLYQETQYF. The CDR3 nucleotides are TGTGCCAGCAGTCCCGGGACTAGCTTGTACCAAGAGACCCAGTACTTC. This chain links TRBV28 with TRBJ2-5; 9 nucleotides agree with TRBD2. V lost 5 bases, J lost 0 bases, and 7 bases stayed unmatched. This CDR3 is 16 amino acids long. Germline CDR1 and CDR2: MDHEN and SYDVKM.

The V gene is TRBV7-8, the J gene TRBJ1-3; the match to TRBD1 covers 9 bases. The CDR3 is 21 residues long. CDR1 and CDR2 (germline): SGHVS, FQNEAQ. Trimming removed 1 base from V and 0 bases from J; junction bases left unmatched: 16. CDR3 residues: CASSLGGAAWGQGYSGNTIYF. Here the CDR3 DNA reads TGTGCCAGCAGCTTAGGAGGGGCTGCTTGGGGACAGGGATACTCTGGAAACACCATATATTTT.

This clone has only one observation. V and J are TRBV5-6 and TRBJ2-3, with 14 bases identical to TRBD2. Germline assignment: CDR1 SGHDT and CDR2 YYEEEE. This CDR3 is 18 amino acids long. V was clipped by 4 bases and J by 0 bases; unmatched bases: 7. DNA for the CDR3: TGTGCCAGCAGCCCCGGACTAGCGGGGGGCTTTAGCACAGATACGCAGTATTTT. Amino acid sequence: CASSPGLAGGFSTDTQYF.

The chain recombines TRBV2 with TRBJ1-3, with D hard to call. Per the germline V gene, CDR1 is SNHLY and CDR2 is FYNNEI. The length of the CDR3 is 14 residues. V lost 0 bases and J 0 bases, leaving 3 bases between the germline ends. The CDR3 DNA reads as TGTGCCAGCAGTGAAGCAATCTCTGGAAACACCATATATTTT. Amino acid sequence: CASSEAISGNTIYF.

The chain combines TRBV7-9 with TRBJ2-5; D may be TRBD1 or TRBD2 (5 bases each). The germline V gene encodes CDR1 SEHNR and CDR2 FQNEAQ (reference sequence). With 4 bases removed from V and 0 bases from J, the gap between germline ends came to 9 bases. The CDR3 totals 14 residues. CDR3 nucleotide sequence: TGTGCCAGCAGCTCAGTGGGGGACCAAGAGACCCAGTACTTC. Protein: CASSSVGDQETQYF.

This clone occurred once. The chain combines TRBV27 with TRBJ2-1; 14 bases are shared with TRBD2. This CDR3 is 14 amino acids long. Germline V lookup: CDR1 MNHEY, CDR2 SMNVEV (reference sequence). V was clipped by 5 bases and J by 9 bases; unmatched bases: 3. CDR3 sequence (DNA): TGTGCCAGCAGTCCCGGACTAGCGGGAGGTGAGCAGTTCTTC. Residues: CASSPGLAGGEQFF.

This clone was detected only once. The chain recombines TRBV6-5 with TRBJ2-2, with D perhaps given as TRBD1 or TRBD2 (5 bases each). This CDR3 contains 16 residues. Germline CDR1 is MNHEY and CDR2 is SVGAGI. V lost 0 bases, J lost 1 base, and 9 bases lay in between. This chain's CDR3 is CASSYSMGENTGELFF. The CDR3 nucleotides read TGTGCCAGCAGTTACTCGATGGGGGAGAACACCGGGGAGCTGTTTTTT.

With respect to this clone: At one boundary the junction diverges from the germline segment, which might be a read error. The chain uses TRBV5-1 and TRBJ2-7, with 7 nucleotides matching TRBD1. CDR3 length equals 14 residues. Germline-derived CDR1 and CDR2 are SGHRS and YFSETQ. The CDR3 sequence is CASSSGQDAYEQYF. For the CDR3, the DNA is TGTGCCAGCAGCTCCGGACAGGACGCCTACGAGCAGTACTTC.

This sequence joins TRBV19 and TRBJ2-7; D is perhaps TRBD2 (6 bases). The CDR3 runs 12 residues. Germline assignment: CDR1 LNHDA and CDR2 SQIVND (reference sequence). V lost 5 bases, J lost 6 bases, and 11 bases lay in between. The CDR3 DNA reads TGTGCCAGTAGTGTAGGAGGGATCGAGCAGTACTTC. Amino acids: CASSVGGIEQYF.

The chain has TRBV28 and TRBJ2-7; D may be TRBD1 (6 bases). Trimming stripped 5 bases from V and 4 bases from J, with 18 bases between. This CDR3 has 15 residues. Germline V gene sequence: CDR1 MDHEN, CDR2 SYDVKM. The CDR3 DNA reads as TGTGCCAGCAGTGGTCCAGGACAGAACTTTTACGAGCAGTACTTC. The encoded protein is CASSGPGQNFYEQYF.

V gene TRBV9 combines with J gene TRBJ2-1; TRBD1 or TRBD2 may be the D gene (6 bases each). Germline-derived CDR1 and CDR2 are SGDLS and YYNGEE. This CDR3 spans 15 amino acids. V lost 0 bases and J 0 bases, leaving 7 bases between the germline ends. CDR3 nucleotides: TGTGCCAGCAGCGTAGGGGGGGCCTCCTACAATGAGCAGTTCTTC. Translated: CASSVGGASYNEQFF. Using reference TRBV9 and TRBJ2-1 for the parts outside the CDR3, the full variable domain is DSGVTQTPKHLITATGQRVTLRCSPRSGDLSVYWYQQSLDQGLQFLIQYYNGEERAKGNILERFSAQQFPDLHSELNLSSLELGDSALYFCASSVGGASYNEQFFGPGTRLTVL.

The rearrangement uses TRBV4-1 and TRBJ2-7; a weak D match, TRBD2 (5 bases). The germline V gene has CDR1 MGHRA and CDR2 YSYEKL. V dropped 0 bases and J dropped 0 bases, with 9 bases sitting between them. The CDR3 extends over 15 amino acids. DNA for the CDR3: TGCGCCAGCAGCCAAGAAGGACTGAGCTCCTACGAGCAGTACTTC. Translation gives CASSQEGLSSYEQYF.

V is TRBV4-1 and J is TRBJ2-7; D is possibly TRBD1 (6 bases). The germline V gene encodes CDR1 MGHRA and CDR2 YSYEKL. This CDR3 is built from 16 residues. V was pared by 2 bases and J by 2 bases, with 16 bases between. The CDR3 reads CASSQSPGTPTYEQYF. CDR3 bases: TGCGCCAGCAGCCAAAGCCCCGGGACACCGACCTACGAGCAGTACTTC.

The CDR3 reads CASSQDTGTGNTIYF. The CDR3 coding sequence is TGTGCCAGCAGCCAAGATACAGGGACTGGAAACACCATATATTTT. The V gene is TRBV4-2, the J gene TRBJ1-3, with D possibly matching TRBD1 (6 bases). This CDR3 has 15 residues. CDR1 is LGHNA, CDR2 YNFKEQ, per germline. Trimming removed 0 bases from V and 2 bases from J, with 8 bases in between.

This chain connects TRBV4-2 to TRBJ2-1; the match to TRBD2 covers 14 bases. Germline lookup yields CDR1 LGHNA and CDR2 YNFKEQ. The V and J ends lost 0 bases and 8 bases, in that order; junction bases with no gene match: 9. This CDR3 is built from 18 residues. Written as DNA, the CDR3 is TGTGCCAGCAGCCAAGAGACGGGACTAGCGGGAGCGTTGGATGAGCAGTTCTTC. Encoded protein: CASSQETGLAGALDEQFF.

The chain couples TRBV28 to TRBJ2-5, with D perhaps matching TRBD1 (5 bases). CDR1 and CDR2 (germline): MDHEN, SYDVKM. This CDR3 is 15 amino acids long. Trimming removed 4 bases from V and 3 bases from J, with 15 bases in between. The CDR3 DNA reads TGTGCCAGCAGTTCCGTACAGGTCTTAGAAGAGACCCAGTACTTC. It specifies CASSSVQVLEETQYF.

The genes are TRBV15 and TRBJ1-5; 9 bases match TRBD1. The V segment lost 6 bases and the J segment 6 bases; nucleotides outside the gene matches: 9. There are 15 residues in the CDR3. The germline CDR1 and CDR2 sequences are LNHNV and YYDKDF (reference sequence). CDR3 protein: CATSRDREFGQPQHF. The CDR3 region has the DNA TGTGCCACCAGTAGGGACAGGGAGTTCGGTCAGCCCCAGCATTTT.

The V and J genes are TRBV6-1 and TRBJ1-2; D perhaps matches TRBD1 (6 bases). The CDR3 has 15 residues. V lost 7 bases, J lost 4 bases, and 19 bases lay in between. The V gene's germline CDR1 is MNHNS and CDR2 SASEGT. As DNA, the CDR3 is TGTGCCAGCACCTCAGGGGTCAGGGCCCCCTATGGCTACACCTTC. It is translated as CASTSGVRAPYGYTF.